This entry describes one TCR beta chain. The data originate from a study of long-term antiretroviral therapy in people with HIV. The immunoSEQ assay was v3.0, run at survey level. Some clones are missing from TCRdb's copy, which holds only in-frame ones; the method was immunoSEQ multiplex PCR. The sample has about 25,000 clones, around 86% seen once; the top ten hold roughly 3.5%. The CDR3 runs to 12 residues. V was cut by 5 bases and J by 10 bases, with 14 bases left in between. The germline CDR1 and CDR2 sequences are SGHVS and FQNEAQ. This TCR came from a woman aged 25-40 years with HIV. This rearrangement joins TRBV7-8 to TRBJ1-1; no reliable D call. Here the sequenced sample was unsorted PBMCs, taken 1.9 years after starting antiretroviral therapy. CDR3 loop: CASSPDSLAAFF. In nucleotides, the CDR3 is TGTGCCAGCAGCCCGGACTCCCTCGCAGCTTTCTTT.